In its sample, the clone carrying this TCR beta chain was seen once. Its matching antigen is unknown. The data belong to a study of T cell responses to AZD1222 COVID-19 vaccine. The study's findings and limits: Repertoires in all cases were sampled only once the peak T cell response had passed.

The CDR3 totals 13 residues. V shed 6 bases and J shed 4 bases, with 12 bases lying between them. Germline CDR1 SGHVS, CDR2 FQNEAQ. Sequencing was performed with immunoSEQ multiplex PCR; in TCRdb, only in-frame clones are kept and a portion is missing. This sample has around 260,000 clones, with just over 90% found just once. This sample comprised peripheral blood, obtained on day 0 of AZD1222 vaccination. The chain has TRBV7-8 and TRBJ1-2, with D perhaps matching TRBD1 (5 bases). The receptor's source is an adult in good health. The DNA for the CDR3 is TGTGCCAGCAGTGTAGGGGCAGCCTATGGCTACACCTTC. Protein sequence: CASSVGAAYGYTF.